The source of this T cell receptor beta chain is a study of blood T cell repertoires in COVID-19. Points on this clone: The junction departs from germline at one end; a sequencing error may be responsible. The same CDR3 is also encoded by other DNA sequences in this sample.

Germline V CDR1 and CDR2: SGHTA, FQGNSA. CDR3 length equals 16 residues. TCRdb's table, derived via immunoSEQ multiplex PCR, lists solely in-frame clones and lacks some. The top ten hold 2.5% to 3% of the sample, which has about 270,000 clones, 88% seen once. Material for sequencing was PBMCs or T cells enriched from blood (not recorded which). This clonotype originated in a woman in her forties or fifties who had recovered from COVID-19. The V and J genes are TRBV7-2 and TRBJ1-5; maybe TRBD1 (6 bases). The CDR3 DNA reads TGTGCCAGCAGTTTAGCTTCGGACAGAAATAATCAGCCCCAGCATTTT. Translating it yields CASSLASDRNNQPQHF.